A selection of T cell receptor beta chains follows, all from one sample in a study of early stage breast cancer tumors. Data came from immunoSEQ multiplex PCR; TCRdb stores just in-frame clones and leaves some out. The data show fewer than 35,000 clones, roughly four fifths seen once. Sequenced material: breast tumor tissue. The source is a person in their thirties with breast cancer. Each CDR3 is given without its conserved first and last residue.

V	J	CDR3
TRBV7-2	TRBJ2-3	ASSYGAGGRGDTQY
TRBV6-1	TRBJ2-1	ASSRTGSNEQF
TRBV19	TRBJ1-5	ASSFGGVADQPQH
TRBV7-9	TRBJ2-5	ASSPGGGLQETQY
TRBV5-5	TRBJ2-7	ASSLLGASYEQY
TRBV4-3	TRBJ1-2	ASSQRAQGAGGYT
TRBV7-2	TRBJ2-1	ASKFGAGALNEQF
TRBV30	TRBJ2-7	AWSPPPRLAVTYEQY
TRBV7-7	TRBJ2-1	ASSPSRKGGNEQF
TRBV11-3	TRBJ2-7	ASSLGTTGTGSYEQY
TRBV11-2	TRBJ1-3	ASSFPGKSSGNTIY
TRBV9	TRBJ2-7	ASSRGGQIYEQY
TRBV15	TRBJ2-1	ATSRAQREGLDEQF
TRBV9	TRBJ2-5	ASSVGASGSMKETQY
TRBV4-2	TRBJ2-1	ASSQGRLAGGPFYNEQF
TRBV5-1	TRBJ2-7	ASSLSGEYYEQY
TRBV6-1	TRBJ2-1	ASSEDRAPF
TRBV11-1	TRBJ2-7	ASSSLAVAYEQY
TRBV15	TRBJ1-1	ATSRESGTRGTEAF
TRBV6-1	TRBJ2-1	ASSEASYNEQF
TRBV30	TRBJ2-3	AWSLRLAGTTDTQY
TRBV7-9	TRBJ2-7	ASSFPGSTHEQY
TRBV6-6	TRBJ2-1	ASSYAATRGNEQF
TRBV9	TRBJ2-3	ASSVVIGTDTQY
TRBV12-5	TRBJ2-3	ASGLVLDGRAVPDTQY
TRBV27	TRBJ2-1	ASSFTGGSGEQF
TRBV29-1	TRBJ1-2	SVERAMGSGYT
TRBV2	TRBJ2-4	ASTWGENIQY
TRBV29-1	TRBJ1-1	SVEFSPNTEAF
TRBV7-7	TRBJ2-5	ASSLGGVQETQY
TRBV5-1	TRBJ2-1	ASSLRASADEQF
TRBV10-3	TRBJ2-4	AISERPGAAKNIQY
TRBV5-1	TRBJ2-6	ASSLEGFPGANVLT
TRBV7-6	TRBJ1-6	ASSSQGALDSPLH
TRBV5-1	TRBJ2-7	ASSLVTTAGYEQY
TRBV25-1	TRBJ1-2	ASSEYSGQEGNGYT
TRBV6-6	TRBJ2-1	ASLAGAYNEQF
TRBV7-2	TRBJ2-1	ASSLTSGKYNEQF
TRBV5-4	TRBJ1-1	ASSANTEAF
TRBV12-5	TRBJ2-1	ASGTSSINNEQF
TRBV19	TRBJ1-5	ASSRDRASNQPQH
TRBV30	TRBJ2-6	AWGDNVLT
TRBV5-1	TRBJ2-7	ASSRTSGRILSYEQY
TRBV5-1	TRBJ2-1	ASSLYLAGGGYNEQF
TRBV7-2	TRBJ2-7	ASSLDPSYEQY
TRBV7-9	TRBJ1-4	ASSFGDRGEEKLF
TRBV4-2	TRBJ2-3	ASSQLAVSTDTQY
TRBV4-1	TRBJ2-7	ASSQGLAGLTYEQY
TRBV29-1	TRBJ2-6	SVAGSGANVLT
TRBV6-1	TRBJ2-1	ASSEAGLAAYNEQF
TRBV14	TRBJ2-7	ASSQGFGQGYEQY
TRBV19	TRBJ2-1	ASSIDMASGVYNEQF
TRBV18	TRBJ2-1	ASSPGGGDEQF
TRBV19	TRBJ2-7	ASSDGGSSYEQY
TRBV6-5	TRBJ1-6	ASSRPDNSPLH
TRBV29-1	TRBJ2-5	SAVRGGTQETQY
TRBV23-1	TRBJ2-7	ASSARTSGYEQY
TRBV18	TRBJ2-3	ASSPQLGADTQY
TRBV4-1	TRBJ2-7	ASSRQRAGGSSYEQY
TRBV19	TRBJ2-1	ASTPVKGTSREQF